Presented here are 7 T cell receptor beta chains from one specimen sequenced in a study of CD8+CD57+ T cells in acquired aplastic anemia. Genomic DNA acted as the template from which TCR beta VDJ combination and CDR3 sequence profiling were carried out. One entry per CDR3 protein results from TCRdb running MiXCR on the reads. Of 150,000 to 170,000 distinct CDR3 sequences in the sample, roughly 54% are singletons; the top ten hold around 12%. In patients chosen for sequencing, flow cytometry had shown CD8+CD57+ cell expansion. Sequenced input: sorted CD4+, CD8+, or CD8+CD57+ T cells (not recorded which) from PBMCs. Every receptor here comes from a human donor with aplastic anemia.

The chain's CDR3 is CATSDGWGRGEKLFF. DNA of the CDR3: TGTGCCACCAGTGACGGTTGGGGGCGCGGTGAAAAACTGTTTTTT. This chain connects TRBV24-1 to TRBJ1-4; D is possibly TRBD1 (6 bases). The CDR3 spans 15 residues. V was shortened by 4 bases and J by 7 bases, with 15 bases between the two germline ends. Germline CDR1 is KGHDR and CDR2 is SFDVKD.

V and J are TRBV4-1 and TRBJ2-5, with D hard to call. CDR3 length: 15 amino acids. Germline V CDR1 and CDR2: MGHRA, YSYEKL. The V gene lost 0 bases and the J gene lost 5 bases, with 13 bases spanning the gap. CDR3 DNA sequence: TGCGCCAGCAGCCAAGAGAGGCAGCGTTCGGAGACCCAGTACTTC. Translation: CASSQERQRSETQYF.

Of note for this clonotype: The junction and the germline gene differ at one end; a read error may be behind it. In nucleotides, the CDR3 is TGTGCCAGCAGCGTGGAGGTCACATATACGCAGTATTTT. Residues: CASSVEVTYTQYF. V and J are TRBV9 and TRBJ2-3; TRBD2 is a possible D gene (5 bases). This CDR3 region has 13 residues. Germline loops: CDR1 SGDLS, CDR2 YYNGEE.

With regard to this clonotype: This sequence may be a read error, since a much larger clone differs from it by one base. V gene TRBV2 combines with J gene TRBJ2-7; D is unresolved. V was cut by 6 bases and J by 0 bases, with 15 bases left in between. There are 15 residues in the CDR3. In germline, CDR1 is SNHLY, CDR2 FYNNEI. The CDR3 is CASSLAPSSSYEQYF. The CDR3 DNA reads TGTGCCAGCAGCTTAGCTCCTTCTAGCTCCTACGAGCAGTACTTC.

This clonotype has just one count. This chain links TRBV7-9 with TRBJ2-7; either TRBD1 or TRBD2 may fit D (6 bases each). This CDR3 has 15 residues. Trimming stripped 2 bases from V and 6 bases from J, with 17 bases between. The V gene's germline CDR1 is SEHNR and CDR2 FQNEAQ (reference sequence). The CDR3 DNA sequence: TGTGCCAGCAGCTTATCTGGGACGGGGGCAAGCGAGCAGTACTTC. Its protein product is CASSLSGTGASEQYF.

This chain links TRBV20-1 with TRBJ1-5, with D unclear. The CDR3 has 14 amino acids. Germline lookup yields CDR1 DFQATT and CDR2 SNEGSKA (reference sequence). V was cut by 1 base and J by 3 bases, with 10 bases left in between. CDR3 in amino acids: CSARGHNSNQPQHF. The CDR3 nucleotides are TGCAGTGCTAGAGGGCATAACTCCAATCAGCCCCAGCATTTT.

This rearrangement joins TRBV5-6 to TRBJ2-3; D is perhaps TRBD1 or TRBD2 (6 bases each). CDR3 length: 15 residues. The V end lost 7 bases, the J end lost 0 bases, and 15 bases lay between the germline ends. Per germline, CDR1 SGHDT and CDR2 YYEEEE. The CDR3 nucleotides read TGTGCCAGCCTCGGGGGCCGCCGCAGCACAGATACGCAGTATTTT. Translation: CASLGGRRSTDTQYF.